A selection of T cell receptor beta chains follows, all from one sample in a study of monozygotic twins with inflammatory bowel disease. Following a re-call of the 5' RACE reads, TCRdb has one entry per CDR3 protein and lacks DNA. The data include over 200,000 distinct CDR3 sequences; the top ten clones carry roughly 7.5%. Input material: blood. These receptors came from a human donor with ulcerative colitis or Crohn's disease, or a healthy co-twin of an affected twin (not recorded which). The CDR3 runs from the conserved cysteine through the conserved F or W.

CDR3	V	J	length
CSARQGGAMNTEAFF	TRBV20-1	TRBJ1-1	15
CASSLVPRANEKLFF	TRBV7-8	TRBJ1-4	15
CASSQGPPSTDTQYF	TRBV3-1	TRBJ2-3	15
CASSLRPQTHTGELFF	TRBV12-3/TRBV12-4	TRBJ2-2	16
CASSPTGAGFYGYTF	TRBV5-4	TRBJ1-2	15
CASSQRTSTEAFF	TRBV5-4	TRBJ1-1	13
CASSLGSPSPLHF	TRBV5-1	TRBJ1-6	13
CSATGQGNTEAFF	TRBV20-1	TRBJ1-1	13
CASSGPRTDTQYF	TRBV3-1	TRBJ2-3	13
CASSSSTRNRIYNEQFF	TRBV7-8	TRBJ2-1	17
CSVDARDGTSGANVLTF	TRBV29-1	TRBJ2-6	17
CASGDSSGDTQYF	TRBV6-2/TRBV6-3	TRBJ2-3	13
CASTFSGQINSPLHF	TRBV27	TRBJ1-6	15
CSARQDMNTEAFF	TRBV20-1	TRBJ1-1	13
CASGKSWGTMNTEAFF	TRBV4-3	TRBJ1-1	16
CASSPLGQKGTEAFF	TRBV7-9	TRBJ1-1	15
CATNRDSNQPQHF	TRBV10-3	TRBJ1-5	13
CASSEEEARPLNTEAFF	TRBV6-1	TRBJ1-1	17
CSATYRGANEKLFF	TRBV20-1	TRBJ1-4	14
CASSSGPSEQYF	TRBV7-6	TRBJ2-7	12
CASSLAIGQAAWNEQFF	TRBV7-2	TRBJ2-1	17
CASSQDGTPGNTIYF	TRBV4-3	TRBJ1-3	15
CASSSGTSDWYEQYF	TRBV7-3	TRBJ2-7	15
CASSSTGADGYTF	TRBV18	TRBJ1-2	13
CASSLGGRQGSTEAFF	TRBV7-2	TRBJ1-1	16
CASSSSGQGRGQPQHF	TRBV5-6	TRBJ1-5	16
CASGATGPEQFF	TRBV12-3/TRBV12-4	TRBJ2-1	12
CATGWGSQETQYF	TRBV5-1	TRBJ2-5	13
CSALPPGGTYEQYF	TRBV20-1	TRBJ2-7	14
CASSPDLGGLNGYTF	TRBV12-3/TRBV12-4	TRBJ1-2	15
CASRGPTYNSPLHF	TRBV7-2	TRBJ1-6	14
CASRAFPDPGVAQYF	TRBV5-1	TRBJ2-5	15
CASSRQGAGFF	TRBV12-3/TRBV12-4	TRBJ2-1	11
CASSSSGTASYEQYF	TRBV28	TRBJ2-7	15
CSASYLGSLGNEKLFF	TRBV20-1	TRBJ1-4	16
CASSGGLAEYYEQYF	TRBV5-1	TRBJ2-7	15
CASTSDYGYTF	TRBV7-9	TRBJ1-2	11
CASSLPSGANVLTF	TRBV5-1	TRBJ2-6	14
CASSLPGTGNQPQHF	TRBV5-8	TRBJ1-5	15
CASSDSAGRGIQYF	TRBV2	TRBJ2-4	14
CAWSGQSNQPQHF	TRBV30	TRBJ1-5	13
CASSFEDDICLQAFF	TRBV7-3	TRBJ1-1	15